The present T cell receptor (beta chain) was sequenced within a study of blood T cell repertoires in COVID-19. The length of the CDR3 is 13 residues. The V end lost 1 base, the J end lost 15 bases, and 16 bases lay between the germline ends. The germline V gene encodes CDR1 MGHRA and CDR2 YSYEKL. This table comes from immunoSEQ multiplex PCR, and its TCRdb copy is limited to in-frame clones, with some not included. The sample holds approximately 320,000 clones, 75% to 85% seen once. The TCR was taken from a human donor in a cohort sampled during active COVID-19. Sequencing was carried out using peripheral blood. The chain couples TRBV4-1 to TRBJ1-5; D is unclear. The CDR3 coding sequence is TGCGCCAGCAGCCAAGTGGTGGGCCGAGTAGGGCATTTT. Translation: CASSQVVGRVGHF.